Listed below are T cell receptor beta chains from one sample, sequenced in a study of cytomegalovirus exposure and HLA in healthy donors. Measured with immunoSEQ multiplex PCR; TCRdb has only the in-frame clones, and not every one. The sample holds around 150,000 clones, roughly 80% seen once. Material: PBMCs. The receptors here all came from a male donor in good health and CMV-seropositive. Both conserved end residues are part of each CDR3. The D gene is left open where the match is weak. Some rows mark clone size as missing; the rest say once, few, many or name a class of expanded clone.

D gene	clone size	V gene	J gene	CDR3 protein	CDR3 DNA
TRBD1	-	TRBV7-2	TRBJ2-7	CASSWDRSYEQYF	TGTGCCAGCAGTTGGGACAGATCCTACGAGCAGTACTTC
TRBD2	-	TRBV6-1	TRBJ2-1	CASTVGLAGFDEQFF	TGTGCCAGCACGGTCGGACTAGCGGGATTCGATGAGCAGTTCTTC
TRBD2	-	TRBV29-1	TRBJ2-1	CSVDRTSGYNEQFF	TGCAGCGTAGATAGGACTAGCGGATACAATGAGCAGTTCTTC
-	-	TRBV5-4	TRBJ1-4	CASSPKGYNEKLFF	TGTGCCAGCAGTCCGAAGGGGTATAATGAAAAACTGTTTTTT
TRBD1	-	TRBV7-6	TRBJ2-7	CASSASPDRSIYEQYF	TGTGCCAGCAGCGCGTCCCCGGACAGGAGCATCTACGAGCAGTACTTC
TRBD1	once	TRBV6-5	TRBJ2-7	CASSYSAGDSYEQYF	TGTGCCAGCAGTTACTCCGCCGGGGACAGCTACGAGCAGTACTTC
TRBD2	-	TRBV5-1	TRBJ2-1	CASMTSEAAGEQFF	TGCGCCAGCATGACTAGCGAGGCGGCGGGTGAGCAGTTCTTC
-	-	TRBV11-2	TRBJ2-6	CASSLTGTNSGANVLTF	TGTGCCAGCAGCTTAACAGGGACCAACTCTGGGGCCAACGTCCTGACTTTC
-	-	TRBV5-4	TRBJ1-1	CASSLEPVAGTEAFF	TGTGCCAGCAGCTTGGAACCGGTGGCGGGCACTGAAGCTTTCTTT
-	-	TRBV6-6	TRBJ2-6	CASSRSRDGANGLTF	TGTGCCAGCAGTCGCTCCAGGGATGGGGCCAACGGCCTGACTTTC
TRBD1	-	TRBV27	TRBJ1-6	CASSFSGTGSYNSPLHF	TGTGCCAGCAGCTTTTCCGGGACAGGCTCCTATAATTCACCCCTCCACTTT
-	-	TRBV5-6	TRBJ1-6	CASSLGFYGTLGGSPLHF	TGTGCCAGCAGCTTGGGCTTTTACGGGACTCTCGGCGGTTCACCCCTCCACTTT
TRBD1	-	TRBV6-9	TRBJ2-3	CASSPPTDREPTTQYF	TGTGCCAGCAGCCCGCCGACGGACAGGGAACCTACTACGCAGTATTTT
-	once	TRBV19	TRBJ2-2	CASSNSSDTGELFF	TGTGCCAGTAGTAACTCTAGCGATACCGGGGAGCTGTTTTTT
-	-	TRBV25-1	TRBJ2-6	CASSASLPTGTGANGLTF	TGTGCCAGCAGTGCCTCCCTCCCCACAGGGACCGGGGCCAACGGCCTGACTTTC
-	-	TRBV15	TRBJ2-1	CATSTEQGPNNEQFF	TGTGCCACCAGCACAGAACAGGGTCCAAACAATGAGCAGTTCTTC
-	-	TRBV6-5	TRBJ2-7	CASRSDRSYEQYF	TGTGCCAGCAGGTCGGACAGATCCTACGAGCAGTACTTC
TRBD2	-	TRBV10-1	TRBJ2-3	CASSTSGSTTDTQYF	TGCGCCAGCAGTACTAGCGGGAGTACTACAGATACGCAGTATTTT
-	-	TRBV7-2	TRBJ1-1	CASSPGGNTEAFF	TGTGCCAGCAGCCCCGGGGGAAACACTGAAGCTTTCTTT
-	-	TRBV5-6	TRBJ1-1	CASSGGGGLATEAFF	TGTGCCAGCAGCGGGGGGGGCGGGCTTGCCACTGAAGCTTTCTTT
-	-	TRBV9	TRBJ2-7	CASGVGRGAYEQYF	TGTGCCAGCGGCGTAGGGCGGGGCGCCTACGAGCAGTACTTC
TRBD2	once	TRBV5-8	TRBJ2-1	CASSFLAGTLEQFF	TGTGCCAGCAGCTTCCTAGCGGGAACCCTTGAGCAGTTCTTC
-	-	TRBV19	TRBJ1-1	CASSIIYSNTEAFF	TGTGCCAGTAGTATTATCTATTCAAACACTGAAGCTTTCTTT
-	-	TRBV30	TRBJ2-7	CAWSRQAYEQYF	TGTGCCTGGAGTCGACAAGCCTACGAGCAGTACTTC
TRBD2	-	TRBV30	TRBJ2-7	CAWSGTSGRGEQYF	TGTGCCTGGAGTGGGACTAGCGGGAGGGGCGAGCAGTACTTC
-	-	TRBV18	TRBJ2-4	CASGQSKNIQYF	TGTGCCAGCGGACAATCCAAAAACATTCAGTACTTC
-	-	TRBV30	TRBJ1-2	CAWSETGMLNYGYTF	TGTGCCTGGAGTGAAACAGGAATGTTAAACTATGGCTACACCTTC
TRBD1	-	TRBV6-4	TRBJ1-1	CASRAGTGRHTEAFF	TGTGCCAGCAGGGCTGGGACAGGTCGTCACACTGAAGCTTTCTTT
-	-	TRBV27	TRBJ2-5	CASSPGTGYRETQYF	TGTGCCAGCAGTCCAGGTACAGGGTATCGGGAGACCCAGTACTTC
-	once	TRBV10-2	TRBJ1-2	CASSGGGYYGYTF	TGCGCCAGCAGTGGGGGGGGGTACTATGGCTACACCTTC
-	-	TRBV7-9	TRBJ1-1	CSSRTQGNTEAFF	TGTTCCAGCCGAACCCAGGGGAACACTGAAGCTTTCTTT
TRBD1	few	TRBV2	TRBJ2-5	CASSLTGAQETQYF	TGTGCCAGCAGTTTGACAGGGGCCCAAGAGACCCAGTACTTC
TRBD1	-	TRBV6-7	TRBJ2-1	CASSWTGQGNEQFF	TGTGCCAGCAGCTGGACAGGACAGGGGAATGAGCAGTTCTTC